This T cell receptor (beta chain) was documented in a study of blood T cells in healthy people across ages (dated by TCRdb to between 2014 and 2017). About the investigation overall: In model experiments, roughly one uniquely barcoded TCR beta cDNA molecule per two T cells was captured by template switching. Age-related changes in TCR beta repertoire diversity were measured in the study by deep sequencing normalized with unique cDNA molecular identifiers. The donors were split into four age groups: young (average 16 years), middle-aged (roughly 39), aged (more than 60) and long-lived (82). Donors of different ages were randomly distributed across sequencing lanes to avoid experimental bias. The study analyzed two additional independent replicas of 1 million unique cDNA reads from the same blood draw for two donors, one aged 18 to 29 and one aged 80 or older.

What the research found in general, with its limitations: As age increased, observed TCR beta diversity per million T cells dropped in a roughly linear way, and a significant reduction was already evident by age approximately 40. Compared with the aged group, the long-lived group had more naive CD4+ T cells, fewer expanded clones and increased TCR diversity, suggesting age selection. Conclusive comparison of naive and antigen-experienced compartments was prevented by the profiling of bulk unsorted PBMCs. The percentage of naive T cells measured by flow cytometry correlated strongly with observed TCR beta diversity. Estimates of total diversity from one million sequenced T cells were regarded as lower bounds and underestimates. Because the CMV infection status of the donors was unknown, age-related changes in expanded clonotypes may potentially have been confounded.

Donors were 40 or so systemically healthy Caucasian individuals from Russia aged 6 to 90 years. About 10 milliliters of peripheral blood were drawn from each donor into EDTA-treated Vacutainer tubes. Ficoll-Paque density-gradient centrifugation was used to isolate PBMCs, with at least 7 million per sample. Total RNA was extracted from PBMCs with Trizol reagent, with at least 6 micrograms obtained per sample. For every donor, an aliquot of PBMCs went through flow cytometry to measure the percentages of naive CD45RAhigh/CD27high T cells. About this clonotype: Its antigen remains unidentified. No per-base quality is available; no much larger clone lies one base away.

Clipping removes 11 bases from V and 4 bases from J, with 13 as the unmatched junction base count. Its CDR3 holds 15 amino acids, cysteine through phenylalanine. Of the read, only the CDR3 DNA is kept; its 45 bases are in frame from base 1. Library construction relied on 5' RACE. Reads for this sample came from an Illumina HiSeq 2500. The second PCR ran for about 7 to 11 cycles and used a J-beta primer mix along with a sample-barcoded 5' primer. A template-switch 5' adaptor carrying 12 random nucleotides introduced a unique molecular identifier onto each TCR beta cDNA molecule. Each sample yielded at least 2.5 million CDR3-containing paired-end reads. The Mint cDNA synthesis kit, primed by a TRBC-specific oligonucleotide, was used to synthesize first-strand cDNA from all RNA. Following uracil-DNA glycosylase treatment, a first 18-cycle PCR with universal primers M1SS and BC2_uni_R was performed on all cDNA. The published analysis was carried out like this. Normalization of each sample was performed by random selection of 1 million high-quality reads, each carrying a distinct molecular identifier. Instead of being binned into consensus sequences, reads that shared molecular identifiers were thrown out. CDR3 identification, clonotype clustering and error correction used MiTCR with a Q25 quality threshold and the strictest error-elimination algorithm. A nonparametric unseen species model with Euler transformation was used to estimate a lower bound on total TCR beta diversity. TCRdb took the public reads, trimmed them with fastp at Q25, ran MiXCR for clone calling and kept in-frame beta chains. Every CDR3 protein is listed once, alongside the most common genes and DNA of its rows. V and J calls and clone size were set by TCRdb, not the authors. The sample contains around 1,700,000 distinct CDR3 sequences, approximately 30% of them found a single time. 7.7% of the sample is taken by the ten largest.

Sequencing was performed on blood. Here the chain combines TRBV12-3 or TRBV12-4 and TRBJ2-2; the central 7 bases match TRBD1. This clonotype was sampled from a woman aged 25 to 45 in good health. Here the CDR3 is given as CAGHKTGRGTGELFF. The nucleotide sequence is TGTGCCGGCCACAAGACAGGGAGAGGCACCGGGGAGCTGTTTTTT.